This TCR beta chain derives from a study of blood T cell repertoires in COVID-19. Study-level information: There were acute and convalescent COVID-19 samples, and they came from the United States, Italy and Spain. PBMCs, B-cell-depleted T cells, or T cells were the source of the cDNA or gDNA that made up the material.

In the authors' workflow: Nucleated cell number was recorded as an estimate derived from reference gene primer amplification. TCRdb keeps only in-frame clones here, not all; method: immunoSEQ multiplex PCR. The V and J calls and clone size were taken over from that table, and D and trimming were inferred from the DNA. Among about 190,000 clones, 90% were seen once, and the ten largest hold less than 0.7%. The CDR3 is 16 amino acids. CDR1 and CDR2 (germline): SEHNR, FQNEAQ (reference sequence). With V trimmed by 5 bases and J by 5 bases, 9 bases remained unmatched. This receptor was taken from a man aged 45-60 years with acute or convalescent COVID-19. This chain links TRBV7-9 with TRBJ2-5, with 12 bases matching TRBD1. The sequencing sample was made of peripheral blood. The CDR3 reads CASSPQGQGARETQYF. The CDR3 region has the DNA TGTGCCAGCAGCCCTCAGGGACAGGGGGCGAGGGAGACCCAGTACTTC.